Following are 14 T cell receptor beta chains from one sample sequenced in a study of blood T cell repertoires in COVID-19. Produced via immunoSEQ multiplex PCR; TCRdb's table is partial and in-frame only. This table holds roughly 120,000 clones, around 74% found once. The sequenced sample consisted of peripheral blood. Receptors were obtained from a man older than 75 with COVID-19, enrolled during active disease.

There are a few counts of this clone. The chain has TRBV11-3 and TRBJ2-3; the D is unclear. CDR1 and CDR2 from the germline V gene are SGHNT and YENEEA. The length of the CDR3 is 14 residues. V was pared by 2 bases and J by 1 base, with 7 bases between. This CDR3 is CASSLSSGTDTQYF. CDR3 in DNA: TGTGCCAGCAGCTTAAGCTCCGGCACAGATACGCAGTATTTT.

The rearrangement links TRBV4-3 to TRBJ1-4, with 9 bases fitting TRBD1. Germline CDR1 is LGHNA and CDR2 is YSLEER. The length of the CDR3 is 14 residues. The trim removed 3 bases at V and 5 bases at J, leaving 1 base unmatched. CDR3 coding DNA: TGCGCCAGCAGCCAGGGGACAGGGAATGAAAAACTGTTTTTT. Amino acids: CASSQGTGNEKLFF.

The chain uses TRBV9 and TRBJ1-1, with a possible D match to TRBD1 (5 bases). Germline V CDR1 and CDR2: SGDLS, YYNGEE. V was clipped by 4 bases and J by 7 bases, with 14 bases between them. This CDR3 region has 13 residues. CDR3 region: CASSRSQGGEAFF. The CDR3 DNA is TGTGCCAGCAGCCGGTCCCAGGGAGGTGAAGCTTTCTTT.

CDR3 coding DNA: TGTGCCAGCAGCCGAGGGGGTTCAAGCTCCTACGAGCAGTACTTC. It translates to CASSRGGSSSYEQYF. V gene TRBV7-9 combines with J gene TRBJ2-7, with TRBD1 as a possible D gene (6 bases). Germline CDR1 and CDR2: SEHNR and FQNEAQ (reference sequence). The CDR3 runs 15 residues. V was clipped by 5 bases and J by 0 bases, with 14 bases between them. Drawing the rest from reference TRBV7-9 and TRBJ2-7, the complete variable domain is DTGVSQNPRHKITKRGQNVTFRCDPISEHNRLYWYRQTLGQGPEFLTYFQNEAQLEKSRLLSDRFSAERPKGSFSTLEIQRTEQGDSAMYLCASSRGGSSSYEQYFGPGTRLTVT.

The rearrangement uses TRBV28 and TRBJ1-2; 10 nucleotides agree with TRBD1. From germline, CDR1 is MDHEN and CDR2 SYDVKM. This CDR3 has 14 amino acids. Trimming removed 5 bases from V and 7 bases from J; junction bases left unmatched: 7. The CDR3 DNA is TGTGCCAGCAGTCCTGGACAGGGGGGCAGTGGCTACACCTTC. Translated, it gives CASSPGQGGSGYTF.

The chain employs TRBV30 and TRBJ1-3; no firm D call. Germline V gene data show CDR1 as GTSNPN and CDR2 as SVGIG (reference sequence). This CDR3 comprises 11 residues. Trimming removed 6 bases from V and 7 bases from J, with 10 bases in between. The CDR3 sequence is CACQRGNTIYF. Here the CDR3 DNA reads TGTGCCTGCCAACGAGGGAACACCATATATTTT.

The rearrangement links TRBV6-5 to TRBJ1-5; weak D call: TRBD1 (6 bases). Germline V CDR1 and CDR2: MNHEY, SVGAGI. V shed 2 bases and J shed 5 bases, with 13 bases lying between them. This CDR3 has 15 amino acids. The CDR3 DNA reads as TGTGCCAGCAGTTACACGACAGGATCGGATCAGCCCCAGCATTTT. Amino acids: CASSYTTGSDQPQHF.

This clone is a singleton in its sample. The gene calls are TRBV5-5 and TRBJ2-7; TRBD1 aligns across 7 bases. The CDR3 length is 13 residues. Germline CDR1 reads SGHKS; CDR2 reads YYEKEE (reference sequence). V gave up 5 bases and J gave up 0 bases; unmatched junction bases: 2. The CDR3 nucleotides read TGTGCCAGCAGACAGGGGCACTCCTACGAGCAGTACTTC. This sequence encodes CASRQGHSYEQYF.

V usage is TRBV11-2 and J usage is TRBJ2-2; 8 bases map to TRBD1. The CDR3 loop spans 13 amino acids. J gave up 9 bases and V 2 bases, and 2 bases lay outside the gene matches. Germline CDR1 is SGHAT and CDR2 is FQNNGV. For the CDR3, the DNA is TGTGCCAGCAGCTTACAGGGGGCCAGGGAGCTGTTTTTT. As protein: CASSLQGARELFF.

This clone was found a few times. This chain joins TRBV4-1 and TRBJ2-1, with 13 nucleotides matching TRBD2. Germline values: CDR1 MGHRA, CDR2 YSYEKL. Trimming removed 3 bases from V and 9 bases from J; junction bases left unmatched: 20. CDR3 length: 20 residues. CDR3 nucleotides: TGCGCCAGCAGCCACCGACTAGCGGGAGGTGCAGGGATTTCGGTCGGTGAGCAGTTCTTC. Encoded protein: CASSHRLAGGAGISVGEQFF.

The chain uses TRBV6-6 and TRBJ1-4; 9 nucleotides agree with TRBD1. The V gene's germline CDR1 is MNHNY and CDR2 SVGAGI (reference sequence). V was clipped by 3 bases and J by 8 bases; unmatched bases: 10. The CDR3 totals 16 residues. Here the CDR3 reads CASSYSMGQGREKLFF. DNA of the CDR3: TGTGCCAGCAGTTATAGTATGGGACAGGGTAGAGAAAAACTGTTTTTT.

This clone was seen a single time. V usage is TRBV6-5 and J usage is TRBJ1-1; the D gene is possibly TRBD1 (6 bases). Trimming removed 2 bases at V and 1 base at J, with 8 bases between. Germline CDR1 and CDR2: MNHEY and SVGAGI. The CDR3 covers 14 residues. CDR3 bases: TGTGCCAGCAGTTACGGGACACAGAACACTGAAGCTTTCTTT. Translating it yields CASSYGTQNTEAFF.

This chain joins TRBV5-4 and TRBJ2-2, with D uncertain. The CDR3 totals 13 residues. V lost 0 bases, J lost 5 bases, and 5 bases lay in between. Germline assignment: CDR1 SGHNT and CDR2 YYREEE (reference sequence). CDR3 sequence: CASSLDITGELFF. CDR3 DNA sequence: TGTGCCAGCAGCTTGGATATAACCGGGGAGCTGTTTTTT.

This clone occurred a few times. V gene TRBV28 combines with J gene TRBJ2-7; 12 nucleotides match TRBD2. From germline, CDR1 is MDHEN and CDR2 SYDVKM. Germline trimming cut 5 bases from V and 6 bases from J; bases unmatched to any gene: 8. The CDR3 loop spans 15 amino acids. CDR3 sequence (DNA): TGTGCCAGCAGTACTCGACTAGCGGGAGAACCCGAGCAGTACTTC. Translated, it gives CASSTRLAGEPEQYF.